This TCR beta chain was obtained from a study of cytomegalovirus exposure and HLA in healthy donors. The donors belonged to the roughly 130-subject validation cohort, separate from the approximately 670-subject first cohort. Points from the study as a whole: It was reportedly the case that the classifier diagnosed cytomegalovirus status with high specificity and sensitivity.

The CDR3 extends over 17 amino acids. The germline gives CDR1 SGDLS, CDR2 YYNGEE. Losses at the gene ends were 7 bases for V and 0 bases for J; bases not matched to a gene: 10. This clone has only one observation. Its antigen remains unidentified. Method: immunoSEQ multiplex PCR; TCRdb's copy keeps in-frame clones and lacks some. The sample lists 150,000 to 200,000 clones, 85% seen once, with about 2.1% in the top ten. The sequence was collected from a man between 25 and 39 years old in good health and CMV-seropositive. The specimen was PBMCs. The chain links TRBV9 to TRBJ1-5; TRBD1 agrees at 10 bases. CDR3 sequence reads: CASAPGQGLNSNQPQHF. DNA for the CDR3: TGTGCCAGCGCGCCGGGACAGGGGCTTAATAGCAATCAGCCCCAGCATTTT.